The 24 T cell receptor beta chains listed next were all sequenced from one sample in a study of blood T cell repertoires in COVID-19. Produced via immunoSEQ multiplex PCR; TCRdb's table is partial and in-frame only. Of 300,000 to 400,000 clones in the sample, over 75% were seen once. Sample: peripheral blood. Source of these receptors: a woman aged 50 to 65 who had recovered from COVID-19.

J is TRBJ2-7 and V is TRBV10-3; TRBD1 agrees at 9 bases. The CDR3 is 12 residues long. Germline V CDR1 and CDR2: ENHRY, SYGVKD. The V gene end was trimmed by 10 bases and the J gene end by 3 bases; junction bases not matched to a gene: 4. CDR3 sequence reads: CATGTGIYEQYF. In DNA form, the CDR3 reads TGTGCCACCGGGACAGGGATCTACGAGCAGTACTTC.

DNA for the CDR3: TGTGCCAGCAGCAGTCAAGTCGCACCCCTCCACTTT. This translates into CASSSQVAPLHF. The V and J genes are TRBV28 and TRBJ1-6; D is unclear. Trimming removed 6 bases at V and 11 bases at J, with 11 bases between. The germline gives CDR1 MDHEN, CDR2 SYDVKM. This CDR3 is 12 amino acids long.

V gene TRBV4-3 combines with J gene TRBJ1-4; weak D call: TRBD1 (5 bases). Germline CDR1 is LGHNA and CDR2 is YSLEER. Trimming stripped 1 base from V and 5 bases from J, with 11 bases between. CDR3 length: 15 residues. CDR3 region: CASSQGQLQNEKLFF. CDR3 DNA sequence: TGCGCCAGCAGCCAAGGACAGCTACAGAATGAAAAACTGTTTTTT.

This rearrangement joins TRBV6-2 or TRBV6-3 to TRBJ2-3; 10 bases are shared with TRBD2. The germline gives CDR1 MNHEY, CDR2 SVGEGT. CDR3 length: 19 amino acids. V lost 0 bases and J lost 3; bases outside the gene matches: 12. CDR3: CASSYSILAGVEGTDTQYF. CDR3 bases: TGTGCCAGCAGTTACTCGATCCTAGCGGGAGTAGAGGGAACAGATACGCAGTATTTT.

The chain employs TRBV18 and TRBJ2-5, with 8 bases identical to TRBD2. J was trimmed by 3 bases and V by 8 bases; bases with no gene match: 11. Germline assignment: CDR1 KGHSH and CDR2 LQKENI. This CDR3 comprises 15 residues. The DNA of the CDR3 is TGTGCCAGCAAGCGGGCGGCGGGGGGCGAAGAGACCCAGTACTTC. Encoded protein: CASKRAAGGEETQYF.

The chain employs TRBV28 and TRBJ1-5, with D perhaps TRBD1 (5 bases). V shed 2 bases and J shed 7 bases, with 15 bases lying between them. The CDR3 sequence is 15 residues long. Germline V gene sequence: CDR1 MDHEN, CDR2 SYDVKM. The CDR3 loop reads CASSLTGRVGQPQHF. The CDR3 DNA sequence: TGTGCCAGCAGTTTAACGGGCAGGGTCGGGCAGCCCCAGCATTTT.

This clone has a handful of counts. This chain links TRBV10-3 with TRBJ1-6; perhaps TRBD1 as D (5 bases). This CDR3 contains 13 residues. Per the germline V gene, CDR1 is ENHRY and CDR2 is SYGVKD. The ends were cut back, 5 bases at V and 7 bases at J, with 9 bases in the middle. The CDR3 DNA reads TGTGCCATCAGTCGGCAGGGAAATTCACCCCTCCACTTT. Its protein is CAISRQGNSPLHF.

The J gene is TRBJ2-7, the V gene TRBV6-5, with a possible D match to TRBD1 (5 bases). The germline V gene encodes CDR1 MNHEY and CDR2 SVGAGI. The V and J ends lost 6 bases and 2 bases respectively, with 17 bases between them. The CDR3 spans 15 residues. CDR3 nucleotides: TGTGCCAGCAGCCGTGACAGCAACCTCCCCTACGAGCAGTACTTC. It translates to CASSRDSNLPYEQYF.

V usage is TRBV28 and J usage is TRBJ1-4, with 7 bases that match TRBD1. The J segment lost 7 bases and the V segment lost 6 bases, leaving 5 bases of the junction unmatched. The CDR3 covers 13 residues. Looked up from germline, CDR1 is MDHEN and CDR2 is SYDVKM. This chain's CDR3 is CASSRGWGEKLFF. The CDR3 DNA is TGTGCCAGCAGCAGGGGGTGGGGTGAAAAACTGTTTTTT.

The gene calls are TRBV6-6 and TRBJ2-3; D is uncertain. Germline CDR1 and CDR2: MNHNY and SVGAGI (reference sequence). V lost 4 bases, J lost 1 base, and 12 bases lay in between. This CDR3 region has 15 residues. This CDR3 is CASSSNRQGTDTQYF. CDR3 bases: TGTGCCAGCAGTTCAAACCGACAAGGCACAGATACGCAGTATTTT.

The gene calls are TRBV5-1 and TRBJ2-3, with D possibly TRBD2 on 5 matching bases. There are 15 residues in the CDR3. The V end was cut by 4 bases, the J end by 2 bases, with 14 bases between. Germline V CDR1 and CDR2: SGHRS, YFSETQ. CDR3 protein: CASSPRGLATDTQYF. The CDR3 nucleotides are TGCGCCAGCAGCCCCCGAGGGCTAGCCACAGATACGCAGTATTTT.

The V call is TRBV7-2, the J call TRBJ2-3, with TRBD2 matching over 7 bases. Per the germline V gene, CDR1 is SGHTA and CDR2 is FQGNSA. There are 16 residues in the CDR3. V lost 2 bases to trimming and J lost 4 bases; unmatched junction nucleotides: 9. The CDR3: CASSLMGGSRADTQYF. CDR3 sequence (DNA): TGTGCCAGCAGCTTAATGGGCGGGAGTCGAGCAGATACGCAGTATTTT.

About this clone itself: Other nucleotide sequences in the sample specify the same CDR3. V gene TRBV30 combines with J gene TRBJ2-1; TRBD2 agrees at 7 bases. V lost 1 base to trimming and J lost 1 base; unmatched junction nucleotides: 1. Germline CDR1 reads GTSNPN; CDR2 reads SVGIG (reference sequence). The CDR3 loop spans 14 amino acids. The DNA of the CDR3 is TGTGCCTGGAGTGGGGGGGGATCCTACAATGAGCAGTTCTTC. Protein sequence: CAWSGGGSYNEQFF.

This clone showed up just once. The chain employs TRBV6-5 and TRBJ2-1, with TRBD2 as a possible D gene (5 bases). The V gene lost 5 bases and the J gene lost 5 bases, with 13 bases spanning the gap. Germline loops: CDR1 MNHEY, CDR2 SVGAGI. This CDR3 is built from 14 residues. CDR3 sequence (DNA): TGTGCCAGCAGTACCCCGACGGGGAACAATGAGCAGTTCTTC. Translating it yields CASSTPTGNNEQFF.

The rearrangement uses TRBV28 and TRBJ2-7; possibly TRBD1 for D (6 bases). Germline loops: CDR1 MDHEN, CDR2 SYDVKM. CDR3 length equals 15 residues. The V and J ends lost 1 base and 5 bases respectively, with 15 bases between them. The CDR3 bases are TGTGCCAGCAGTTTATTACAGGGAACCCCCCACGAGCAGTACTTC. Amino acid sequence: CASSLLQGTPHEQYF.

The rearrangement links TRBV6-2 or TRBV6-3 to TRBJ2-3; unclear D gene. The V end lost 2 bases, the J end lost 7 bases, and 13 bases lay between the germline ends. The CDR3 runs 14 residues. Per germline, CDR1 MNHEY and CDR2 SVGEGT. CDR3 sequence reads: CASSYVPGLNTQYF. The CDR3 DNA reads TGTGCCAGCAGTTACGTACCCGGTCTGAATACGCAGTATTTT.

The DNA of the CDR3 is TGTGCCAGCAGTCCGACAGGGGGTCTTGTCTATGGCTACACCTTC. Its translation: CASSPTGGLVYGYTF. The rearrangement links TRBV6-4 to TRBJ1-2; the match to TRBD1 covers 9 bases. Unmatched junction bases numbered 8, after V lost 5 bases and J lost 4 bases. CDR1 and CDR2 from the germline V gene are MRHNA and SNTAGT. This CDR3 is 15 amino acids long.

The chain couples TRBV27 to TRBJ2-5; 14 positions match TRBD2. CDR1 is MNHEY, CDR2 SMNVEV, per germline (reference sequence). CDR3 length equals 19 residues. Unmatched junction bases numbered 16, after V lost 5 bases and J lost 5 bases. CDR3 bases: TGTGCCAGCAGTCAGGGACTAGCGGGAGATCGTAGATCTAGTGAGACCCAGTACTTC. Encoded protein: CASSQGLAGDRRSSETQYF.

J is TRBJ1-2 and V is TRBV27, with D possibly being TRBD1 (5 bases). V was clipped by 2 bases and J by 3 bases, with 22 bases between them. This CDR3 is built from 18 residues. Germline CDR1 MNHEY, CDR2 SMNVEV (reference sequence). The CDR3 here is CASSLRGPWAGKDYGYTF. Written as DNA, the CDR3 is TGTGCCAGCAGTTTAAGAGGTCCTTGGGCAGGGAAGGACTATGGCTACACCTTC.

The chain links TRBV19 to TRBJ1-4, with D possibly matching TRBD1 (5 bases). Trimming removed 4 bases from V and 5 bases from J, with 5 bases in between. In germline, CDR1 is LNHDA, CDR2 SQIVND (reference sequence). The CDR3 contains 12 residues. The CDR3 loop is CASSNRNEKLFF. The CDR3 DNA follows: TGTGCCAGTAGTAACAGGAATGAAAAACTGTTTTTT.

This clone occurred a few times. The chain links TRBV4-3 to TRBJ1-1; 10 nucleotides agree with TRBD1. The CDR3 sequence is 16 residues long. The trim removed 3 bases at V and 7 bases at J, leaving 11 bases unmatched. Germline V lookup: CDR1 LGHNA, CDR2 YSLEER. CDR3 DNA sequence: TGCGCCAGCAGCCACTCGAATCGACAGGGGGCGGGTGAAGCTTTCTTT. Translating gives CASSHSNRQGAGEAFF.

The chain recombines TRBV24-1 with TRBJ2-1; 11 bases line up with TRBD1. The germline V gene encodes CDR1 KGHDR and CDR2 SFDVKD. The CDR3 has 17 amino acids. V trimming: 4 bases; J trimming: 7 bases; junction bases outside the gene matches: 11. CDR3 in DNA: TGTGCCACCAGTGACACCTCCGGACAGGGGGCGCGGAATGAGCAGTTCTTC. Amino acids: CATSDTSGQGARNEQFF.

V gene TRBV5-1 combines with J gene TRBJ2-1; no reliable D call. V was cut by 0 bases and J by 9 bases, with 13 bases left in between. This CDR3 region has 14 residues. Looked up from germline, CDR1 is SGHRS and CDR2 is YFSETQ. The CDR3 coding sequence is TGCGCCAGCAGCTTGGCCGCGGCTGTCGGTGAGCAGTTCTTC. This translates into CASSLAAAVGEQFF.

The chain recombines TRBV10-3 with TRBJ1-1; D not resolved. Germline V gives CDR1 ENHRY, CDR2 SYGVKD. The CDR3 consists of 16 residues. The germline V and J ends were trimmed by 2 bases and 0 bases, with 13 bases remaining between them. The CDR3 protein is CAISEPRTTMNTEAFF. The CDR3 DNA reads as TGTGCCATCAGTGAGCCCCGAACAACGATGAACACTGAAGCTTTCTTT.